This is a list of T cell receptor beta chains from one sample in a study of regulatory T cells in long-lasting Graves disease. TCRdb reprocessed the multiplex PCR reads with MiXCR, giving one entry per CDR3 protein. The sample lists approximately 470,000 distinct CDR3 sequences; about 20% were seen once. The material was peripheral blood mononuclear cells (PBMCs), obtained when the disease was refractory, from a patient treated with antithyroid drugs. These receptors originate from a female donor with Graves disease. Both conserved end residues are part of each CDR3. D genes are given only for firm matches. For some rows the clone size is stated as once, few or many, or as a class when expanded; others skip it.

j_gene	abundance	v_gene	d_gene	CDR3nt	CDR3aa
TRBJ1-1	many	TRBV12-3/TRBV12-4	-	TGTGCCAGCAGTTTTTCGGGTTACTTTGAAGCTTTCTTT	CASSFSGYFEAFF
TRBJ1-4	few	TRBV30	TRBD1	TGTGCCTGGGGACAGGGTTTTTTCCGCTCTACTAATGAAAAACTGTTTTTT	CAWGQGFFRSTNEKLFF
TRBJ2-7	once	TRBV6-1	TRBD2	TGTGCCAGCACCCCGGGGGGGGCCCTCTCCTACGAGCAGTACTTC	CASTPGGALSYEQYF
TRBJ2-7	few	TRBV5-1	TRBD2	TGCGCCAGCAGCTTGGCCGGGACTACAACCTACGAGCAGTACTTC	CASSLAGTTTYEQYF
TRBJ2-4	few	TRBV20-1	-	TGCAGTGCTGCCGGGCCCCTGGCCAACATTCAGTACTTC	CSAAGPLANIQYF
TRBJ2-7	many	TRBV30	-	TGTGCCTGGAGTGTAGCTTACGAGCAGTACTTC	CAWSVAYEQYF
TRBJ2-2	-	TRBV9	-	TGTGCCAGCAGCGTCTCAGGGGCGGGCGGGGAGCTGTTTTTT	CASSVSGAGGELFF
TRBJ2-7	-	TRBV20-1	TRBD2	TGCAGTGCTAGAGATGAGGCTAGCGGGAGTATCTACGAGCAGTACTTC	CSARDEASGSIYEQYF
TRBJ2-4	many	TRBV12-3/TRBV12-4	-	TGTGCCAGCAGTTTAGGGGCAGTAGCCAAAAACATTCAGTACTTC	CASSLGAVAKNIQYF
TRBJ2-3	-	TRBV28	-	TGTGCCAGCAGTTTTGGGGGTGCGCAGTATTTT	CASSFGGAQYF
TRBJ2-5	many	TRBV11-3	-	TGTGCCAGCAGCTCTAGAAGAGGCGGACCCCAAGAGACCCAGTACTTC	CASSSRRGGPQETQYF
TRBJ2-7	many	TRBV6-2/TRBV6-3	-	TGTGCCAGCAGTTTCACGGACAGTTTGACCTACGAGCAGTACTTC	CASSFTDSLTYEQYF
TRBJ2-2	many	TRBV28	-	TGTGCCAGCAGGGGGCACAGGACATACACCGGGGAGCTGTTTTTT	CASRGHRTYTGELFF
TRBJ2-5	-	TRBV19	-	TGTGCCAGTAGTATTGAGGGACGGCGTGAGACCCAGTACTTC	CASSIEGRRETQYF
TRBJ2-7	few	TRBV4-1	TRBD1	TGCGCCAGCAGCCGCCTACAGGGGGCAGAGTACGAGCAGTACTTC	CASSRLQGAEYEQYF
TRBJ1-4	few	TRBV29-1	-	TGCAGCGTTGAAGGCACCGTGCTTGGAAAGGAAAAACTGTTTTTT	CSVEGTVLGKEKLFF
TRBJ1-5	-	TRBV7-9	-	TGTGCCAGCAGCTTAACCGCTACCAATCAGCCCCAGCATTTT	CASSLTATNQPQHF
TRBJ2-5	many	TRBV11-2	-	TGTGCCAGCAGCTTAGATCCAGGGGCAGAGACCCAGTACTTC	CASSLDPGAETQYF
TRBJ2-7	many	TRBV6-1	-	TGTGCCAGCCGATTATTAGCGACCAGCTCCTACGAGCAGTACTTC	CASRLLATSSYEQYF
TRBJ1-5	few	TRBV6-1	-	TGTGCCAGTACAATTGGGCCTTTCAATCAGCCCCAGCATTTT	CASTIGPFNQPQHF
TRBJ2-5	many	TRBV15	-	TGTGCCACCAGCAGAGAGAGGGGAAGGGAGACCCAGTACTTC	CATSRERGRETQYF
TRBJ2-7	-	TRBV28	-	TGTGCCAGCACGTTTGGGGGGCCCTACGAGCAGTACTTC	CASTFGGPYEQYF
TRBJ2-7	many	TRBV4-1	TRBD1	TGCGCCAGCAGCGTCCCAGGGGGCTACGAGCAGTACTTC	CASSVPGGYEQYF
TRBJ1-5	few	TRBV4-1	-	TGCGCCAGCAGCCAAGTGGCCGGGGTTGGCAATCAGCCCCAGCATTTT	CASSQVAGVGNQPQHF
TRBJ2-7	-	TRBV4-2	-	TGTGCCAGCAGCCAAGAAGGCGGGATCTACTACGAGCAGTACTTC	CASSQEGGIYYEQYF
TRBJ1-5	-	TRBV5-6	-	TGTGCCAGCAGCTTGGCCAGCTCGGGAGAGGGCAATCAGCCCCAGCATTTT	CASSLASSGEGNQPQHF
TRBJ1-2	few	TRBV6-1	-	TGTGCCAGCAGTCCTTTCGGACCTATCGATGGCTACACCTTC	CASSPFGPIDGYTF
TRBJ2-7	many	TRBV11-2	-	TGTGCCAGCAGCTTACAAATGGGGTTCAGCTCCTACGAGCAGTACTTC	CASSLQMGFSSYEQYF
TRBJ2-7	many	TRBV2	TRBD2	TGTGCCAGCAGACCCGGGACTAGCGGACTCTACGAGCAGTACTTC	CASRPGTSGLYEQYF
TRBJ2-7	-	TRBV27	-	TGTGCCAGCAGTCCCGGGAGTATAGACGAGCAGTACTTC	CASSPGSIDEQYF
TRBJ1-6	many	TRBV11-2	TRBD1	TGTGCCAGCAGCCCACTCAGGGGGGATAATTCACCCCTCCACTTT	CASSPLRGDNSPLHF
TRBJ1-2	-	TRBV4-1	-	TGTGCCAGCAGCCAAGATAGGGGGGGGCTTGGGGGCTACACCTTC	CASSQDRGGLGGYTF
TRBJ2-5	many	TRBV29-1	-	TGCAGCGCCACGTTACCAGGGCCCGGGGAGACCCAGTACTTC	CSATLPGPGETQYF
TRBJ2-3	-	TRBV14	TRBD2	TGTGCCAGCAGCCCCAATAGCGGGCAGGGAACAGATACGCAGTATTTT	CASSPNSGQGTDTQYF
TRBJ1-5	many	TRBV24-1	TRBD1	TGTGCCACCAGTGATGGGACAGAACATCAGCCCCAGCATTTT	CATSDGTEHQPQHF
TRBJ2-7	many	TRBV29-1	TRBD2	TGCAGCGCCGCGGGACTAGCGGGAGTAAGTAGCTACGAGCAGTACTTC	CSAAGLAGVSSYEQYF
TRBJ2-7	many	TRBV9	-	TGTGCCAGCACCGCATCACTTCAGGGCGAGCAGTACTTC	CASTASLQGEQYF